The next 16 T cell receptor beta chains were all read from a single sample in a study of blood T cells in healthy people across ages. A J-beta primer mix and a sample-barcoded 5' primer were used in a second PCR of roughly 6 to 11 cycles. TCRdb reprocessed the 5' RACE reads via MiXCR and lists one record per CDR3 protein. This sample has roughly 680,000 distinct CDR3 sequences, with more than 45% found just once. The specimen sequenced was blood. The receptor set was obtained from a woman older than 75 in good health.

This clonotype was recorded many times. The rearrangement uses TRBV7-2 and TRBJ2-3, with a possible D match to TRBD2 (6 bases). Germline values: CDR1 SGHTA, CDR2 FQGNSA. Trimming removed 2 bases at V and 1 base at J, with 13 bases between. The CDR3 sequence is 16 residues long. The CDR3 sequence is CASSLKRWGGTDTQYF. CDR3 coding DNA: TGTGCCAGCAGCTTAAAGAGGTGGGGGGGCACAGATACGCAGTATTTT.

The chain joins TRBV7-2 to TRBJ2-7, with unresolved D. The J call is uncertain, as TRBJ2-5 better fits the DNA end. The length of the CDR3 is 12 residues. CDR1 is SGHTA, CDR2 FQGNSA, per germline. The CDR3 DNA sequence: TGTACCAGCAGCTTCCCCGGAGAGACCCAGTACTTC. This translates into CTSSFPGETQYF.

As regards this clonotype: A much bigger clone sits one base away, suggesting this may be a read error. The chain links TRBV12-3 or TRBV12-4 to TRBJ1-5; D may be TRBD1 (5 bases). Trimming stripped 4 bases from V and 9 bases from J, with 22 bases between. This CDR3 spans 16 amino acids. The CDR3 sequence is CASSWGRNQRDPPQHF. DNA of the CDR3: TGTGCCAGCAGTTGGGGACGGAACCAGAGGGATCCGCCCCAGCATTTT.

The chain combines TRBV7-9 with TRBJ1-4, with a tentative D call TRBD1 (5 bases). CDR1 is SEHNR and CDR2 is FQNEAQ in the germline V gene (reference sequence). The V gene lost 3 bases and the J gene lost 3 bases, with 8 bases spanning the gap. The CDR3 sequence is 14 residues long. CDR3 sequence: CASSFDRPNEKLFF. The CDR3 coding sequence is TGTGCCAGCAGCTTTGACAGACCTAATGAAAAACTGTTTTTT.

J is TRBJ2-5 and V is TRBV6-2 or TRBV6-3; TRBD2 agrees at 8 bases. Losses at the gene ends were 8 bases for V and 0 bases for J; bases not matched to a gene: 5. The CDR3 is 14 residues long. Looked up from germline, CDR1 is MNHEY and CDR2 is SVGEGT. This chain's CDR3 is CASGHSGNQETQYF. CDR3 sequence (DNA): TGTGCCAGCGGCCATAGCGGGAACCAAGAGACCCAGTACTTC.

The rearrangement joins TRBV5-1 to TRBJ2-4; D tentatively fits TRBD1 or TRBD2 (6 bases each). With 2 bases removed from V and 4 bases from J, the gap between germline ends came to 19 bases. The CDR3 spans 17 residues. Germline V gives CDR1 SGHRS, CDR2 YFSETQ. The CDR3 DNA follows: TGCGCCAGCAGCTTCGGGGGCGGGTCGGGAGTTAAAAACATTCAGTACTTC. Translation: CASSFGGGSGVKNIQYF.

The chain has TRBV12-3 or TRBV12-4 and TRBJ1-2, with a weak D call TRBD1 (5 bases). Trimming took 7 bases from V and 6 from J, leaving 21 bases between them. The CDR3 has 15 amino acids. CDR3 nucleotides: TGTGCCAGCAACCTACTCATAGGGGTCTTGGATGGCTACACCTTC. This translates into CASNLLIGVLDGYTF.

There are a few counts of this clonotype. The chain uses TRBV20-1 and TRBJ1-3; TRBD1 matches 8 bases. Germline lookup yields CDR1 DFQATT and CDR2 SNEGSKA (reference sequence). This CDR3 has 14 residues. With 5 bases clipped from V and 2 bases from J, the junction kept 5 bases outside the gene matches. CDR3 nucleotide sequence: TGCAGTGCTGCGACGACAGGGGCTGGAAACACCATATATTTT. Its translation is CSAATTGAGNTIYF.

This clonotype was observed a handful of times. The rearrangement uses TRBV2 and TRBJ2-2; unclear D gene. Deletions cut 5 bases from V and 4 bases from J, with 8 bases between. The CDR3 contains 13 residues. CDR1 SNHLY and CDR2 FYNNEI come from the germline V gene. In nucleotides, the CDR3 is TGTGCCAGCAGTACATTTGTCACCGGGGAGCTGTTTTTT. Its protein is CASSTFVTGELFF.

In the case of this clonotype: At one of its ends the junction is not consistent with the germline gene, which may arise from a read error. The chain is built from TRBV3-1 and TRBJ2-1; D might be TRBD2 (5 bases). Looked up from germline, CDR1 is LGHDT and CDR2 is YNNKEL (reference sequence). There are 15 residues in the CDR3. The CDR3 spells CASTQGSVSYNEQFF. DNA for the CDR3: TGTGCCAGCACCCAAGGTAGCGTTTCCTACAATGAGCAGTTCTTC.

This chain links TRBV6-1 with TRBJ2-7; 7 nucleotides align to TRBD2. CDR3 length: 13 residues. With 10 bases clipped from V and 6 bases from J, the junction kept 12 bases outside the gene matches. Germline V gene data show CDR1 as MNHNS and CDR2 as SASEGT. The CDR3 DNA reads TGTGCCATCCTCATACAAGCGGGACGCGAGCAGTACTTC. Translated: CAILIQAGREQYF.

At least ten counts were recorded for this clonotype. The gene calls are TRBV24-1 and TRBJ1-2, with a possible D match to TRBD1 (5 bases). CDR3 length: 15 amino acids. Germline assignment: CDR1 KGHDR and CDR2 SFDVKD. V was pared by 3 bases and J by 7 bases, with 17 bases between. In nucleotides, the CDR3 is TGTGCCACCAGTGATGATGGGCAGGGAAAGAGTGGCTACACCTTC. This translates into CATSDDGQGKSGYTF.

As for this clonotype: Given a much more abundant clone one base away, this may be a read error. CDR3 bases: TGTGCCATGCGCTCGAACGTTTCCCCAGATACGCAGTATTTT. Translated: CAMRSNVSPDTQYF. The chain joins TRBV10-3 to TRBJ2-3; D gene ambiguous. V dropped 9 bases and J dropped 4 bases, with 17 bases sitting between them. Germline V gives CDR1 ENHRY, CDR2 SYGVKD. The length of the CDR3 is 14 residues.

DNA for the CDR3: TGCAGCGCCCACCCCCCGGGAGTTTCAGACAATGAGCAGTTCTTC. Protein sequence: CSAHPPGVSDNEQFF. The chain recombines TRBV29-1 with TRBJ2-1, with a weak D call TRBD2 (6 bases). The CDR3 has 15 amino acids. V gave up 7 bases and J gave up 5 bases, with 21 bases separating them. In germline, CDR1 is SQVTM, CDR2 ANQGSEA.

DNA of the CDR3: TGTGCCAGCGGGTCGATTGGAGGGCTCTACAATGAGCAGTTCTTC. Amino acid sequence: CASGSIGGLYNEQFF. The chain has TRBV12-3 or TRBV12-4 and TRBJ2-1; D may be TRBD2 (6 bases). V gave up 8 bases and J gave up 3 bases, with 17 bases separating them. This CDR3 is built from 15 residues.

A word on this clonotype: The junction and the germline gene differ at one end; a read error may be behind it. The genes are TRBV3-1 and TRBJ2-3; D possibly uses TRBD1 or TRBD2 (5 bases each). Germline CDR1 LGHDT, CDR2 YNNKEL (reference sequence). This CDR3 region has 16 residues. The CDR3 loop reads CASSLQTGASTDTQNF. CDR3 nucleotides: TGTGCCAGCAGCCTCCAGACCGGGGCTAGCACAGATACGCAGAATTTT.